This paragraph covers one TCR beta chain sequence. The target antigen is unknown. The data belong to a study of cytomegalovirus exposure and HLA in healthy donors. Regarding the study as a whole: A further, later analysis showed that HLA-associated TCR beta chains (compared with equally common others) were more clonally expanded. Highest at DRB1 and lowest at HLA-C, TCR association rates differed among HLA loci in a later analysis. Fewer N-insertions than the 666-donor mean were reportedly shown by an Asian-associated ancestry cluster in a later analysis.

PCR involved 60 Vbeta and 13 Jbeta primers. Assay used: immunoSEQ multiplex PCR; TCRdb lists only in-frame clones, some missing. There are approximately 87,000 clones in the sample; 81% occur only once, and around 4.2% lies in the top ten. This sequence originates from a woman in her seventies in good health and CMV-seropositive. Material for sequencing was PBMCs.

The CDR3 DNA reads as TGCGCCAGCAGCCAAGATGCACCCACGAGGGACATTCAGTACTTC. This gives the protein CASSQDAPTRDIQYF. The chain carries TRBV4-3 and TRBJ2-4; D is possibly TRBD2 (5 bases). CDR1 is LGHNA and CDR2 is YSLEER in the germline V gene. This CDR3 is built from 15 residues. Trimming pared 0 bases from V and 8 bases from J, leaving 14 bases between.